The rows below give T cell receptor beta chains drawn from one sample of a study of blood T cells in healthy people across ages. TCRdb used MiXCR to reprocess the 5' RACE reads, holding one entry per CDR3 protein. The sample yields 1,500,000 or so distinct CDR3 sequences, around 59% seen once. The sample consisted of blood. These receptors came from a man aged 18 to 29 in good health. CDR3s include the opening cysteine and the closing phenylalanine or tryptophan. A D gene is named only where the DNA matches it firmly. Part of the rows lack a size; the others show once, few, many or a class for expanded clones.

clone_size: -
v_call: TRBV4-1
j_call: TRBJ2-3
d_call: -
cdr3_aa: CASSHPLRVGDTDTQYF
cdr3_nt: TGCGCCAGCAGCCACCCCCTCAGGGTAGGGGACACAGATACGCAGTATTTT

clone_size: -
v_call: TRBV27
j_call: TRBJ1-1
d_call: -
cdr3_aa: CASRLWGAPFLNEAFF
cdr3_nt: TGTGCCAGCAGGCTTTGGGGGGCTCCTTTCTTGAATGAAGCTTTCTTT

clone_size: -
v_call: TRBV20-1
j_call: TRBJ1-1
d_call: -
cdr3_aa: CIFEMMVSYTEAFF
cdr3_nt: TGCATCTTCGAAATGATGGTCTCGTACACTGAAGCTTTCTTT

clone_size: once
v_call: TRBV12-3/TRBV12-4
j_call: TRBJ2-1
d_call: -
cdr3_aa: CATLPGRPHNEQFF
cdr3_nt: TGTGCCACCCTCCCGGGTCGGCCCCACAATGAGCAGTTCTTC

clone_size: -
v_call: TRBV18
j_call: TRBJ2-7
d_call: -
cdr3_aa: CASSPYQEYEQYF
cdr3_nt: TGTGCCAGCTCACCTTACCAGGAATACGAGCAGTACTTC

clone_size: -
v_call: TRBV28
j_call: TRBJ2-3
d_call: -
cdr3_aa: CASSFLFRATDTQYF
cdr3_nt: TGTGCCAGCAGTTTTCTTTTCAGGGCCACAGATACGCAGTATTTT

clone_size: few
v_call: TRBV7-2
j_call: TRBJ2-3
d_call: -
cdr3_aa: CASSLQGGFWTDTQYF
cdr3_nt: TGTGCCAGCAGCTTACAAGGGGGTTTTTGGACAGATACGCAGTATTTT

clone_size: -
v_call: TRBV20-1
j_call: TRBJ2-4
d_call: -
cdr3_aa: CSANGRGKNIQYF
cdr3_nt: TGCAGTGCTAACGGGCGTGGCAAAAACATTCAGTACTTC

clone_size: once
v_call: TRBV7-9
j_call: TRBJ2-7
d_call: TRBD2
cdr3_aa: CASSFQSSGRPYEQYF
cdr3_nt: TGTGCCAGCAGCTTCCAATCTAGCGGGAGGCCCTACGAGCAGTACTTC

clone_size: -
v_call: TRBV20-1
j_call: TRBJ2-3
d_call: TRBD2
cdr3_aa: CSARDLSSGVRTDTQYF
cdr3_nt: TGCAGTGCTAGAGATTTATCTAGCGGGGTACGCACAGATACGCAGTATTTT

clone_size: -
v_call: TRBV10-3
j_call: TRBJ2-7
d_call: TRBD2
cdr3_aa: CAISDRTSDRSSYEQYF
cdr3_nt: TGTGCCATCAGTGATAGGACTAGCGACCGGAGCTCCTACGAGCAGTACTTC

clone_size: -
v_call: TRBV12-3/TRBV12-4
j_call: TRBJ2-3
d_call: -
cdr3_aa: CASSFHLDTQYF
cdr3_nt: TGTGCCAGCAGTTTCCATCTAGATACGCAGTATTTT